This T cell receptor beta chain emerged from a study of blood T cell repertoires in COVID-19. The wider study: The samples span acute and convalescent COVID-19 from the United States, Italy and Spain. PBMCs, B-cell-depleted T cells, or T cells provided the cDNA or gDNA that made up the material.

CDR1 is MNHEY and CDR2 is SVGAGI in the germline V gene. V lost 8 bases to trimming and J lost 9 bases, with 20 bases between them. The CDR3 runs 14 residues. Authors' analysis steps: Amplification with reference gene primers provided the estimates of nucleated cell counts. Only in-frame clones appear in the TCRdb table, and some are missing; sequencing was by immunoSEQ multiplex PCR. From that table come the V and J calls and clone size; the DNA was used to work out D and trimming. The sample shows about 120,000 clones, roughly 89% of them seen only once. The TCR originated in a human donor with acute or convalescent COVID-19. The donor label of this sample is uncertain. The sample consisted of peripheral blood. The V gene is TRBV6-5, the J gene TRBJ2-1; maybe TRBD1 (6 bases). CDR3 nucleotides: TGTGCCAGCCGCCGGCAAATGGACAGAGGTGAGCAGTTCTTC. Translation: CASRRQMDRGEQFF.